This TCR beta chain was retrieved from a study of blood T cell repertoires in COVID-19. Study information: The study drew acute and convalescent COVID-19 samples from the United States, Italy and Spain. Sample material is recorded as cDNA or gDNA derived from T cells, B-cell-depleted T cells, or PBMCs.

Libraries were prepared by immunoSEQ multiplex PCR; TCRdb keeps only in-frame clonotypes and omits some of them. The sample lists about 74,000 clones, approximately 90% seen once, with 2% to 3% in the top ten. The CDR3 has 15 residues. The V gene's germline CDR1 is SGHVS and CDR2 FQNEAQ. J gave up 3 bases and V 3 bases, and 6 bases lay outside the gene matches. The sequenced sample was peripheral blood. The TCR originated in a man aged 45-60 years with COVID-19, enrolled during active disease. The chain employs TRBV7-8 and TRBJ2-7, with 9 bases identical to TRBD2. CDR3 protein: CASSLELAGNYEQYF. CDR3 bases: TGTGCCAGCAGCTTGGAGCTAGCGGGAAACTACGAGCAGTACTTC.